This TCR beta chain was sequenced in a study of blood T cell repertoires in COVID-19. As for the study in general: From T cells, B-cell-depleted T cells, or PBMCs came the material, which was cDNA or gDNA.

The Seattle site enrolled patients during active infection and followed them longitudinally. Study processing details: Amplifying reference gene primers gave estimates of nucleated cell counts. Here immunoSEQ multiplex PCR was the method, and the copy in TCRdb shows in-frame clones only, minus some. V, J and clone size derive from that table, while D and trimming were established from the DNA sequence. The sample gives around 100,000 clones, approximately 90% of which show up once; approximately 5.4% is in the top ten. The CDR3 runs to 15 residues. V lost 1 base and J 2 bases, leaving 11 bases between the germline ends. The V gene's germline CDR1 is SNHLY and CDR2 FYNNEI.

This TCR derives from a woman in her forties or fifties with COVID-19, enrolled during active disease. The chain joins TRBV2 to TRBJ1-2, with TRBD1 as a possible D gene (5 bases). Sequenced: peripheral blood. The CDR3 reads CASSEDTGFNYGYTF. The CDR3 DNA reads as TGTGCCAGCAGTGAAGACACAGGATTCAACTATGGCTACACCTTC.